This TCR beta chain is from a study of blood T cells in healthy people across ages. The table lists this clonotype with many counts. The V and J ends lost 4 bases and 2 bases, in that order; junction bases with no gene match: 9. The CDR3 is made up of 17 amino acids. Germline loops: CDR1 SEHNR, CDR2 FQNEAQ (reference sequence). Primed by a sample-barcoded 5' primer and a J-beta primer mix, a second PCR proceeded for 7 to 11 cycles. Unique molecular identifiers of 12 random nucleotides labeled each cDNA. One entry per CDR3 protein results from TCRdb running MiXCR on the 5' RACE reads. The sample includes hundreds of thousands of distinct CDR3 sequences, less than 25% of them seen just once. Each individual donor underwent a draw of about 9.1 milliliters of peripheral blood. This same sample was also part of a study on T cells of mothers and their children.

The rearrangement links TRBV7-9 to TRBJ1-2, with 11 bases aligning to TRBD1. Sample: blood. The TCR was taken from a boy younger than 18 in good health. CDR3 nucleotides: TGTGCCAGCAGCTCCCTGGACAGGGGGCGAAGAAACTATGGCTACACCTTC. Translating it yields CASSSLDRGRRNYGYTF.